The rows below give T cell receptor beta chains drawn from one sample of a study of regulatory T cells in long-lasting Graves disease. MiXCR, applied by TCRdb to the multiplex PCR reads, yields one record per CDR3 protein. The sample records 350,000 to 500,000 distinct CDR3 sequences, around a fifth being singletons. Specimen: peripheral blood mononuclear cells (PBMCs), collected when the disease was refractory, from a patient treated with antithyroid drugs. Receptors originate from a female donor with Graves disease. Both conserved end residues are trimmed from each CDR3. D genes are given only for firm matches.

v_call	j_call	d_call	cdr3_aa
TRBV18	TRBJ1-2	NA	ASSNPPSGNYGYT
TRBV29-1	TRBJ2-3	TRBD1	SVVRRTGGILNTQY
TRBV19	TRBJ2-1	TRBD2	ASSIELAGEEQF
TRBV2	TRBJ2-7	TRBD2	ASSEEREGWYEQY
TRBV4-1	TRBJ2-7	NA	ASSQGLRGRTYEQY
TRBV11-2	TRBJ1-1	NA	ASSLVPGDTEAF
TRBV28	TRBJ2-7	TRBD2	ASSLAASGSLGEQY
TRBV2	TRBJ1-5	NA	ASSTGFSNQPQH
TRBV7-2	TRBJ2-5	NA	ASSLVVGETQY
TRBV2	TRBJ2-2	TRBD2	ASLGLAGADGELF
TRBV6-1	TRBJ2-2	TRBD1	ASRTDRGRNTGELF
TRBV7-9	TRBJ2-7	NA	ASSLDIYEQY
TRBV6-1	TRBJ1-5	TRBD1	ASSTRGRSQPQH
TRBV7-7	TRBJ2-5	TRBD2	ASSPSSGPATQY
TRBV9	TRBJ2-2	TRBD2	ASSLGLAGAGELF
TRBV6-2/TRBV6-3	TRBJ2-3	TRBD2	ASSLVAGRGTDTQY
TRBV3-1	TRBJ1-3	NA	ASSQDRLQEAHTIY
TRBV19	TRBJ2-5	NA	ASSNPTGLVETQY
TRBV28	TRBJ2-5	NA	ASSPPRGAAETQY
TRBV5-4	TRBJ2-7	NA	ASSLDVGTYEQY
TRBV6-1	TRBJ2-2	TRBD1	ASRRGTGSNTGELF
TRBV5-5	TRBJ1-1	NA	ASSPRLGRGRRSTEAF
TRBV20-1	TRBJ2-2	TRBD2	SAPTSGIGNTGELF
TRBV29-1	TRBJ2-7	NA	SASDGSAYEQY
TRBV20-1	TRBJ2-7	NA	SAPDSAGY
TRBV29-1	TRBJ1-6	TRBD1	SVGDSNNSPLH
TRBV7-9	TRBJ2-7	TRBD1	ASSQAGTGLHEQY
TRBV28	TRBJ2-2	TRBD2	ASSFPRLAGDTGELF
TRBV30	TRBJ1-1	NA	AWSVGLTEAF
TRBV29-1	TRBJ2-7	TRBD1	SVVTGPYEQY
TRBV7-2	TRBJ2-2	NA	ASSLNLVSTGELF
TRBV20-1	TRBJ1-5	NA	SALDRNSNQPQH
TRBV5-6	TRBJ1-1	NA	ASSLGSGMNTEAF
TRBV18	TRBJ2-3	NA	ASSPSSSDMQY
TRBV6-1	TRBJ1-6	NA	ASHAGGTPLH
TRBV20-1	TRBJ2-7	TRBD1	SARPGQGHEQY
TRBV30	TRBJ2-3	NA	AWQTTDTQY
TRBV18	TRBJ1-6	TRBD1	ASSPQGESPLH
TRBV12-3/TRBV12-4	TRBJ2-7	TRBD2	ASSLAGLAGAYEQY
TRBV28	TRBJ2-2	NA	ASRRVRELF
TRBV6-2/TRBV6-3	TRBJ2-7	NA	ASSSQGSEQY
TRBV7-9	TRBJ2-5	NA	ASSQYRQAQETQY
TRBV20-1	TRBJ1-5	TRBD1	SAKVRQGFQPQH
TRBV5-1	TRBJ2-2	NA	ASSPEYTGELF
TRBV7-8	TRBJ2-5	NA	ASSLATGETQY
TRBV19	TRBJ1-5	NA	ASSIKDNQPQH
TRBV11-2	TRBJ1-4	NA	ASSLLLGVNEKLF
TRBV4-2	TRBJ1-2	NA	ASSQTTGLLTYGYT
TRBV2	TRBJ1-1	NA	ASLAAVNTEAF
TRBV28	TRBJ1-2	TRBD1	ASSSRQGSANYGYT
TRBV28	TRBJ1-5	TRBD1	ASSKGAGQPQH
TRBV20-1	TRBJ2-2	NA	SARRDTSNTGELF
TRBV12-3/TRBV12-4	TRBJ2-4	TRBD2	ASSRTSAKGDIQY
TRBV6-2/TRBV6-3	TRBJ1-5	TRBD1	ASSPTGGLNQPQH
TRBV6-5	TRBJ1-5	NA	ASSYRAGAPQH